The 13 T cell receptor beta chains below all came from one sample that was sequenced in a study of regulatory T cells in long-lasting Graves disease. Noted time point: persistent/refractory GD, antithyroid drugs over 5 years with positive TRAb. PBMC-derived RNA was used for the TCR library. Arm-PCR of CDR3 regions with iRepertoire HTBI primers generated TCR beta libraries. TCRdb processed the multiplex PCR reads anew with MiXCR; each CDR3 protein has one entry. The data contain roughly 360,000 distinct CDR3 sequences, roughly 23% of them seen just once; the ten biggest clones take up less than 30%. The sequencing here drew on peripheral blood mononuclear cells (PBMCs), taken when the disease was refractory, from a patient treated with antithyroid drugs. The origin of the receptors is a middle-aged woman with Graves disease.

Note on this clonotype: One end of the junction varies from germline; a read error may be responsible. The gene calls are TRBV19 and TRBJ2-5; 7 bases align to TRBD2. The CDR3 spans 14 residues. Germline V lookup: CDR1 LNHDA, CDR2 SQIVND (reference sequence). CDR3: CASSSRDYRNEQSF. The DNA of the CDR3 is TGTGCCAGTAGTAGCCGGGACTACCGGAATGAGCAGTCCTTC.

This clonotype has at least ten counts. V gene TRBV7-9 combines with J gene TRBJ2-7; D is possibly TRBD1 or TRBD2 (6 bases each). V shed 3 bases and J shed 1 base, with 10 bases lying between them. The CDR3 has 14 amino acids. Germline V gives CDR1 SEHNR, CDR2 FQNEAQ (reference sequence). The CDR3 here is CASSFTGRSYEQYF. DNA for the CDR3: TGTGCCAGCAGCTTCACAGGGAGGTCCTACGAGCAGTACTTC.

About this clonotype: An end of the junction differs from the germline gene, which may be a read error. CDR3 bases: TGTGCTAGCAGCTTAAATGAGCTAGCGGGAGACTCCGGGGAGCTGTTTTTT. Translated, it gives CASSLNELAGDSGELFF. The V and J genes are TRBV7-7 and TRBJ2-2, with TRBD2 matching over 10 bases. Per the germline V gene, CDR1 is SSHAT and CDR2 is FNYEAQ (reference sequence). This CDR3 has 17 amino acids.

This clonotype was picked up many times. The chain employs TRBV7-3 and TRBJ1-1; D call uncertain. The CDR3 consists of 13 residues. The germline V and J ends were trimmed by 5 bases and 5 bases, with 12 bases remaining between them. Germline CDR1 reads SGHTA; CDR2 reads FQGTGA. This chain's CDR3 is CASSVQLGTEAFF. The CDR3, as DNA: TGTGCCAGCAGCGTCCAGTTGGGGACTGAAGCTTTCTTT.

The sample holds many counts of this clonotype. This chain connects TRBV28 to TRBJ1-5; maybe TRBD1 (5 bases). Per germline, CDR1 MDHEN and CDR2 SYDVKM. V lost 8 bases and J 2 bases, leaving 13 bases between the germline ends. The CDR3 totals 14 residues. CDR3 DNA: TGTGCCAGCCAGGCGGGGCTCGGCAATCAGCCCCAGCATTTT. Protein product: CASQAGLGNQPQHF.

To note about this clonotype: The CDR3 carries no conserved terminal phenylalanine or tryptophan, so it likely arises from a read error. The CDR3 reads CASSTRGGLDTEAFL. Written as DNA, the CDR3 is TGTGCCAGTAGTACTCGAGGGGGTTTGGACACTGAAGCTTTCTTG. The chain combines TRBV19 with TRBJ1-1; tentatively, D is TRBD1 (6 bases). Germline CDR1 is LNHDA and CDR2 is SQIVND (reference sequence). The germline V and J ends were trimmed by 4 bases and 3 bases, with 15 bases remaining between them. This CDR3 has 15 residues.

This clonotype was counted only a few times. The chain has TRBV29-1 and TRBJ2-5, with 9 bases matching TRBD2. Germline CDR1 and CDR2: SQVTM and ANQGSEA. V was clipped by 4 bases and J by 1 base; unmatched bases: 1. The CDR3 is made up of 13 amino acids. This CDR3 is CSVGAGGQETQYF. The CDR3 DNA reads as TGCAGCGTTGGAGCGGGGGGCCAAGAGACCCAGTACTTC. Combining the CDR3 with reference TRBV29-1 and TRBJ2-5 gives the whole variable domain SAVISQKPSRDICQRGTSLTIQCQVDSQVTMMFWYRQQPGQSLTLIATANQGSEATYESGFVIDKFPISRPNLTFSTLTVSNMSPEDSSIYLCSVGAGGQETQYFGPGTRLLVL.

The J gene is TRBJ1-2, the V gene TRBV12-3 or TRBV12-4; TRBD1 is a possible D gene (5 bases). There are 13 residues in the CDR3. Deletions cut 7 bases from V and 8 bases from J, with 17 bases between. CDR3 bases: TGTGCCAGCACGCGGGGGTCCCGCCCGGGCTACACCTTC. As protein: CASTRGSRPGYTF.

This clonotype was detected only a few times. The chain links TRBV7-2 to TRBJ1-3; no reliable D call. The CDR3 has 15 amino acids. Between the trimmed V and J ends, which lost 2 bases and 2 bases, there was a span of 10 bases. Germline CDR1 SGHTA, CDR2 FQGNSA. The CDR3 DNA is TGTGCCAGCAGCTTATTTTCCGTGACTGGAAACACCATATATTTT. The encoded protein is CASSLFSVTGNTIYF.

The V call is TRBV2, the J call TRBJ1-5; 9 bases map to TRBD1. CDR3 size: 15 residues. J was trimmed by 2 bases and V by 7 bases; bases with no gene match: 6. Germline V gene data show CDR1 as SNHLY and CDR2 as FYNNEI. DNA of the CDR3: TGTGCCAGCACCGAACGGACAGGGGGCAATCAGCCCCAGCATTTT. It yields the protein CASTERTGGNQPQHF.

This clonotype was counted only a few times. This CDR3 reads CASSVTPKDEQYF. CDR3 bases: TGTGCCAGCAGCGTGACCCCAAAGGACGAGCAGTACTTC. The genes are TRBV9 and TRBJ2-7; D ambiguous. Per the germline V gene, CDR1 is SGDLS and CDR2 is YYNGEE. This CDR3 has 13 amino acids. Between the trimmed V and J ends, which lost 2 bases and 5 bases, there was a span of 11 bases.

This clonotype was counted only a few times. The chain combines TRBV7-9 with TRBJ2-7, with 7 nucleotides matching TRBD2. CDR3 length: 14 residues. Per the germline V gene, CDR1 is SEHNR and CDR2 is FQNEAQ (reference sequence). J lost 3 bases, V lost 5 bases, and 7 bases had no gene match. CDR3 in DNA: TGTGCCAGCAGCGTAAGCGGGAAGCGCTACGAGCAGTACTTC. As protein: CASSVSGKRYEQYF.

The V and J genes are TRBV4-1 and TRBJ2-7; D possibly uses TRBD1 or TRBD2 (6 bases each). Per germline, CDR1 MGHRA and CDR2 YSYEKL. Trimming removed 8 bases from V and 1 base from J, with 21 bases in between. This CDR3 is built from 16 residues. The CDR3 DNA is TGCGCCAGCGGGGGGCCGCGAGACGGCTTTTCCTACGAGCAGTACTTC. As protein: CASGGPRDGFSYEQYF.